These 15 T cell receptor beta chains were sequenced from one sample in a study of T cells in Graves' hyperthyroidism and ophthalmopathy (dated by TCRdb to between 2019 and 2020). Library prep was done by multiplex PCR. The run used an Illumina HiSeq 2000. TCR beta CDR3 regions were amplified from RNA transcripts. A first-round RT-PCR of the TCR CDR3 used the HTBI primer set with the Qiagen OneStep RT-PCR kit. TCRdb reprocessed the public reads (quality trimming at Q25 with fastp, clone calling with MiXCR) and kept in-frame beta chains. Merged by CDR3 protein, the rows form single entries marked with the most common genes and DNA. This sample lists a few hundred thousand distinct CDR3 sequences; 20% were detected once. The ten largest clones capture around 27% of the sample. Sequences were obtained from blood. The receptors here all came from a man younger than 35 with Graves' hyperthyroidism.

With respect to this clonotype: Germline is not matched at one junction end, which may reflect a read error. This rearrangement joins TRBV19 to TRBJ2-7; D is possibly TRBD1 (5 bases). CDR3 length: 15 amino acids. Germline CDR1 LNHDA, CDR2 SQIVND (reference sequence). CDR3 nucleotides: TGTGCCGGTAGTATAGTGGCAGGGTCCGTCAGCGAGCAGTACTTC. It is translated as CAGSIVAGSVSEQYF.

This clonotype was recorded at least ten times. The rearrangement uses TRBV11-2 and TRBJ2-5; TRBD2 matches at 13 bases. Unmatched junction bases numbered 7, after V lost 4 bases and J lost 5 bases. CDR3 length: 16 residues. CDR1 and CDR2 (germline): SGHAT, FQNNGV. The CDR3 region is CASSSPGGLAGETQYF. The CDR3 bases are TGTGCCAGCAGCTCCCCTGGGGGACTAGCGGGGGAGACCCAGTACTTC.

V and J are TRBV12-3 or TRBV12-4 and TRBJ1-3; D gene uncertain. CDR3 length: 17 residues. The V end lost 3 bases, the J end lost 0 bases, and 15 bases lay between the germline ends. CDR3 residues: CASSFGYGPSSGNTIYF. CDR3 bases: TGTGCCAGCAGTTTTGGGTACGGACCCTCCTCTGGAAACACCATATATTTT.

This clonotype was seen repeatedly, ten times or more. The CDR3 nucleotides read TGTGCCAGTAGTGAGTGGACAGGGGCGGTGCAGCCCCAGCATTTT. The encoded protein is CASSEWTGAVQPQHF. The J gene is TRBJ1-5, the V gene TRBV19; TRBD1 agrees at 9 bases. In germline, CDR1 is LNHDA, CDR2 SQIVND (reference sequence). With V trimmed by 5 bases and J by 7 bases, 9 bases remained unmatched. The CDR3 covers 15 residues.

This clonotype was counted ten times or more. The genes are TRBV7-2 and TRBJ1-2; possibly TRBD1 for D (5 bases). The V end was cut by 5 bases, the J end by 6 bases, with 16 bases between. This CDR3 region has 14 residues. Germline lookup yields CDR1 SGHTA and CDR2 FQGNSA. CDR3 protein: CASSGAVGDNGYTF. Here the CDR3 DNA reads TGTGCCAGCAGCGGGGCCGTCGGAGACAATGGCTACACCTTC.

Many counts were recorded for this clonotype. V is TRBV6-1 and J is TRBJ2-5; 9 bases line up with TRBD1. Losses at the gene ends were 6 bases for V and 5 bases for J; bases not matched to a gene: 10. Germline lookup yields CDR1 MNHNS and CDR2 SASEGT. The CDR3 runs to 15 residues. This chain's CDR3 is CASRPEQGAWETQYF. As DNA, the CDR3 is TGTGCCAGCAGACCAGAACAGGGGGCGTGGGAGACCCAGTACTTC.

This clonotype appeared a few times. V is TRBV27 and J is TRBJ2-7, with 8 bases identical to TRBD1. The CDR3 covers 14 residues. With V trimmed by 4 bases and J by 5 bases, 7 bases remained unmatched. The V gene's germline CDR1 is MNHEY and CDR2 SMNVEV (reference sequence). The CDR3 loop reads CASSSLQGVHEQYF. The CDR3 DNA sequence: TGTGCCAGCAGTTCACTACAGGGGGTCCACGAGCAGTACTTC.

This clonotype has just a few counts. The CDR3 does not end in the conserved phenylalanine or tryptophan, so this is likely a read error. It is unclear where the CDR3 begins or ends on the DNA, so no DNA is shown, and the CDR3 is as TCRdb lists it. V gene TRBV27 combines with J gene TRBJ2-7; TRBD1 was called by the table and not checked on the DNA. Germline assignment: CDR1 MNHEY and CDR2 SMNVEV (reference sequence). The CDR3 region is 10 residues in length, termini included. The CDR3 protein is CASIPFTPVE.

This clonotype appeared many times. The J gene is TRBJ2-7, the V gene TRBV12-5, with 7 bases lining up with TRBD1. After removal of 5 bases from V and 10 bases from J, the junction contained 8 bases not matched to a gene. The CDR3 is made up of 12 amino acids. Germline-derived CDR1 and CDR2 are LGHNT and FRNRAP. The CDR3 sequence: CASGGDSWDQYF. CDR3 bases: TGTGCTAGTGGTGGGGACAGTTGGGACCAGTACTTC. Complete variable domain (other parts from reference TRBV12-5 and TRBJ2-7): DARVTQTPRHKVTEMGQEVTMRCQPILGHNTVFWYRQTMMQGLELLAYFRNRAPLDDSGMPKDRFSAEMPDATLATLKIQPSEPRDSAVYFCASGGDSWDQYFGPGTRLTVT.

This clonotype was seen at least ten times. The chain joins TRBV12-3 or TRBV12-4 to TRBJ1-2; D remains ambiguous. The CDR3 has 13 residues. The V end was cut by 3 bases, the J end by 3 bases, with 8 bases between. This chain's CDR3 is CASSLSRYYGYTF. CDR3 in DNA: TGTGCCAGCAGTTTGAGCCGGTACTATGGCTACACCTTC.

This clonotype occurred a few times. The genes are TRBV11-1 and TRBJ2-6; D may match TRBD1 or TRBD2 (5 bases each). Trimming left V 0 bases short and J 2 bases short, with 11 bases between. Looked up from germline, CDR1 is SGHAT and CDR2 is FQDESV (reference sequence). The CDR3 totals 17 residues. The CDR3 here is CASSLALGDPGANVLTF. DNA for the CDR3: TGTGCCAGCAGCTTAGCCTTGGGGGATCCTGGGGCCAACGTCCTGACTTTC.

This clonotype was seen repeatedly, ten times or more. The rearrangement links TRBV29-1 to TRBJ2-5; no clear D gene. Germline V lookup: CDR1 SQVTM, CDR2 ANQGSEA. Trimming shortened V by 3 bases and J by 7 bases, and 12 bases separated the two germline ends. The CDR3 runs to 12 residues. The CDR3 coding sequence is TGCAGCGTTGATGACCCTGAGGCGACCCAGTACTTC. This codes for CSVDDPEATQYF.

This clonotype was seen repeatedly, ten times or more. The rearrangement links TRBV15 to TRBJ1-2; D unclear. V lost 6 bases and J lost 6, with 11 bases in between. The CDR3 covers 12 residues. From germline, CDR1 is LNHNV and CDR2 YYDKDF (reference sequence). Here the CDR3 reads CATRDPWDGYTF. DNA for the CDR3: TGTGCCACCAGGGACCCTTGGGATGGCTACACCTTC.

This chain links TRBV5-1 with TRBJ2-7; 8 positions agree with TRBD1. Germline V gene sequence: CDR1 SGHRS, CDR2 YFSETQ. The trim removed 4 bases at V and 6 bases at J, leaving 12 bases unmatched. The CDR3 has 15 amino acids. The CDR3 region has the DNA TGCGCCAGCAGCGCCTTGACCGGGACAGGAGCCGAGCAGTACTTC. Encoded protein: CASSALTGTGAEQYF.

In this sample, this clonotype turned up many times. The chain links TRBV6-5 to TRBJ1-1; D not certain. V was trimmed by 4 bases and J by 0 bases, leaving 9 bases between them. There are 14 residues in the CDR3. Per germline, CDR1 MNHEY and CDR2 SVGAGI. CDR3 DNA sequence: TGTGCCAGCAGTTTACGGTTTGTGAACACTGAAGCTTTCTTT. Amino acids: CASSLRFVNTEAFF.